These 16 T cell receptor beta chains were all obtained from the same sample, sequenced in a study of T-cell reconstitution after alpha-beta-depleted transplantation in children. Researchers prepared the TCRbeta library using unique molecular identifiers, the study reports. TCRdb reprocessed the PCR reads with MiXCR, giving one entry per CDR3 protein. The table shows 200,000 to 250,000 distinct CDR3 sequences, with roughly 11% occurring only once. Source: PBMCs, taken before TCRalphabeta/CD19-depleted stem cell transplant. The source is a child under three years old with acute myeloid leukemia, due to receive a stem cell transplant.

Only a few counts were recorded for this clonotype. The chain couples TRBV7-9 to TRBJ2-7; perhaps TRBD1 as D (6 bases). This CDR3 has 15 amino acids. Germline loops: CDR1 SEHNR, CDR2 FQNEAQ (reference sequence). V was trimmed by 2 bases and J by 5 bases, leaving 16 bases between them. CDR3 sequence reads: CASSLPTGSVDEQYF. CDR3 sequence (DNA): TGTGCCAGCAGCTTACCCACAGGGTCGGTCGACGAGCAGTACTTC.

This clonotype was found many times. V and J are TRBV4-1 and TRBJ2-2; 13 nucleotides line up with TRBD2. Germline V gene lookup returns CDR1 MGHRA and CDR2 YSYEKL. This CDR3 spans 19 amino acids. With 2 bases clipped from V and 0 bases from J, the junction kept 6 bases outside the gene matches. The CDR3 DNA reads as TGCGCCAGCAGCCAACCCCCCGGACTAGCGGGGGCGAACACCGGGGAGCTGTTTTTT. It codes for CASSQPPGLAGANTGELFF.

This clonotype was seen repeatedly, ten times or more. The chain couples TRBV5-4 to TRBJ1-2, with 8 nucleotides matching TRBD1. In germline, CDR1 is SGHNT, CDR2 YYREEE (reference sequence). The trim removed 1 base at V and 6 bases at J, leaving 2 bases unmatched. The CDR3 runs to 13 residues. CDR3 protein: CASSLNRGDGYTF. The CDR3 nucleotides are TGTGCCAGCAGCTTGAACAGGGGGGATGGCTACACCTTC.

This clonotype has a count of ten or more. CDR3 amino acids: CASSYGVETQYF. The DNA for the CDR3 is TGTGCCAGCAGTTACGGGGTGGAGACCCAGTACTTC. The V gene is TRBV12-3 or TRBV12-4, the J gene TRBJ2-5, with D possibly TRBD2 on 5 matching bases. Trimming removed 4 bases from V and 5 bases from J, with 8 bases in between. There are 12 residues in the CDR3.

This clonotype was seen at least ten times. The chain uses TRBV7-3 and TRBJ2-7; D is uncertain. This CDR3 is built from 13 residues. V was clipped by 2 bases and J by 3 bases, with 8 bases between them. Germline values: CDR1 SGHTA, CDR2 FQGTGA. DNA of the CDR3: TGTGCCAGCAGCTTAGGTCCGAACTACGAGCAGTACTTC. This gives the protein CASSLGPNYEQYF. The variable domain in full, completed from reference TRBV7-3 and TRBJ2-7, reads GAGVSQTPSNKVTEKGKYVELRCDPISGHTALYWYRQSLGQGPEFLIYFQGTGAADDSGLPNDRFFAVRPEGSVSTLKIQRTERGDSAVYLCASSLGPNYEQYFGPGTRLTVT.

At least ten counts were recorded for this clonotype. In nucleotides, the CDR3 is TGTGCCAGCAGCCTCCTTAATCGCGGTTTCTCCAATGAGCAGTTCTTC. Amino acid sequence: CASSLLNRGFSNEQFF. The genes are TRBV7-2 and TRBJ2-1, with D unresolved. Trimming cost V 5 bases and J 6 bases, with 20 bases left between them. CDR1 is SGHTA, CDR2 FQGNSA, per germline. The length of the CDR3 is 16 residues.

The V and J genes are TRBV4-2 and TRBJ2-7; no clear D. Trimming left V 4 bases short and J 6 bases short, with 13 bases between. This CDR3 is built from 13 residues. Looked up from germline, CDR1 is LGHNA and CDR2 is YNFKEQ. Here the CDR3 DNA reads TGTGCCAGCAGCCCCGGGCAGCCCTGCGAGCAGTACTTC. This sequence encodes CASSPGQPCEQYF.

This clonotype was seen many times. The rearrangement joins TRBV11-2 to TRBJ2-5; 13 positions match TRBD2. Germline loops: CDR1 SGHAT, CDR2 FQNNGV. The junction had 3 bases not matched to a gene; V was cut back by 5 bases and J by 3 bases. The CDR3 length is 15 residues. The CDR3 DNA reads as TGTGCCAGCAGCCTCGGGACTAGCGGGAAAGAGACCCAGTACTTC. Its protein is CASSLGTSGKETQYF.

In its sample, this clonotype was seen many times. This sequence joins TRBV6-1 and TRBJ1-4; D call uncertain. Germline lookup yields CDR1 MNHNS and CDR2 SASEGT. Trimming pared 2 bases from V and 10 bases from J, leaving 17 bases between. The CDR3 is 15 residues long. The DNA for the CDR3 is TGTGCCAGCAGTGAATACCAACGGCCGCGGGGAAAACTGTTTTTT. It is translated as CASSEYQRPRGKLFF.

This clonotype occurred a few times. The chain combines TRBV7-7 with TRBJ2-7; no clear D gene. CDR3 length equals 13 residues. The germline V gene has CDR1 SSHAT and CDR2 FNYEAQ (reference sequence). The germline V and J ends were trimmed by 1 base and 6 bases, with 10 bases remaining between them. The DNA of the CDR3 is TGTGCCAGCAGCTTAGTTTCCGGTGGCGAGCAGTACTTC. It encodes CASSLVSGGEQYF.

This clonotype was seen many times. This sequence joins TRBV9 and TRBJ2-7; 7 bases align to TRBD2. This CDR3 is 16 amino acids long. The ends lost 4 bases at V and 0 bases at J; junction bases unmatched: 10. Germline V CDR1 and CDR2: SGDLS, YYNGEE. CDR3 coding DNA: TGTGCCAGCAGCCCCTCTGCCGGACTAGTCTCCTACGAGCAGTACTTC. Its protein product is CASSPSAGLVSYEQYF.

On this clonotype: A much larger clone differs from this one at a single base, so this may be a read error. The chain combines TRBV5-1 with TRBJ2-2; perhaps TRBD1 as D (6 bases). Germline CDR1 reads SGHRS; CDR2 reads YFSETQ. Trimming stripped 3 bases from V and 0 bases from J, with 12 bases between. This CDR3 has 16 amino acids. The DNA of the CDR3 is TGCGCCAGCAGCTCCAGGGGTAGTCCGAACACCGGGGAGCTGTTTTTT. This sequence encodes CASSSRGSPNTGELFF.

In this sample, this clonotype turned up many times. J is TRBJ2-4 and V is TRBV7-2; 8 bases are shared with TRBD2. The CDR3 consists of 18 residues. Trimming removed 0 bases from V and 0 bases from J; junction bases left unmatched: 7. In germline, CDR1 is SGHTA, CDR2 FQGNSA. The chain's CDR3 is CASSLAPTSGRAKNIQYF. As DNA, the CDR3 is TGTGCCAGCAGCTTAGCGCCAACTAGCGGTAGAGCCAAAAACATTCAGTACTTC.

This clonotype has just one count. It may be a read error: a sequence one base away is much more abundant. CDR3 nucleotides: TGTGCCAGCAACTTCAGCCCGGGGGAGACCCAGTACTTC. It translates to CASNFSPGETQYF. The chain is built from TRBV7-3 and TRBJ2-5; D may be TRBD2 (5 bases). Trimming cost V 7 bases and J 5 bases, with 14 bases left between them. Germline values: CDR1 SGHTA, CDR2 FQGTGA. The CDR3 length is 13 residues.

The rearrangement links TRBV2 to TRBJ1-1; TRBD1 is a possible D gene (6 bases). The V gene lost 4 bases and the J gene lost 1 base, with 10 bases spanning the gap. CDR3 length: 14 residues. Germline CDR1 and CDR2: SNHLY and FYNNEI. This chain's CDR3 is CASSATGRNTEAFF. CDR3 nucleotide sequence: TGTGCCAGCAGTGCAACAGGGAGGAACACTGAAGCTTTCTTT.

This rearrangement joins TRBV3-1 to TRBJ2-3, with unresolved D. Trimming took off 11 bases at V and 4 bases at J, with 22 bases between the two ends. This CDR3 contains 15 residues. Germline CDR1 is LGHDT and CDR2 is YNNKEL (reference sequence). This chain's CDR3 is CACTKLIPSADTQYF. CDR3 DNA sequence: TGTGCCTGCACCAAACTCATCCCTAGTGCAGATACGCAGTATTTT.